Below, one TCR beta chain is given with its context. Its antigen is not identified. The donors were part of the approximately 120-subject validation cohort, which stood apart from the 666-subject first cohort. Assay used: immunoSEQ multiplex PCR; TCRdb lists only in-frame clones, some missing. The table shows about 65,000 clones, with 92% occurring only once. The CDR3 is 13 residues long. J was trimmed by 1 base and V by 6 bases; bases with no gene match: 2. The germline V gene has CDR1 SNHLY and CDR2 FYNNEI. The data were taken from a study of cytomegalovirus exposure and HLA in healthy donors. Regarding the study as a whole: Specificity of three CMV-associated chains for CMV antigens was verified in vitro. Cytomegalovirus status was reportedly diagnosed by the classifier with high specificity and sensitivity.

This sequence joins TRBV2 and TRBJ2-5; 7 positions agree with TRBD2. The sequence derives from a woman under 30 in good health and CMV-seronegative. The sequenced sample was PBMCs. This chain's CDR3 is CASRRTSQETQYF. CDR3 nucleotides: TGTGCCAGCAGAAGGACTAGCCAAGAGACCCAGTACTTC.